One and the same sample provided the 21 T cell receptor beta chains below, sequenced in a study of OX40 agonist ivuxolimab in advanced cancers. Repertoires were generated with immunoSEQ multiplex PCR, while TCRdb's copy carries only in-frame clones and drops some. The repertoire holds 58,000 or so clones, with about 80% as singletons. The source material was CD4+ or CD8+ T cells sorted from blood, sampled in a trial of the OX40 agonist ivuxolimab. These receptors came from an adult with an advanced solid tumor such as melanoma, head and neck, liver or kidney cancer.

Note on this clone: At one boundary the junction diverges from the germline segment, which might be a read error. The chain employs TRBV6-6 and TRBJ2-3, with D possibly TRBD1 on 7 matching bases. The CDR3 runs 12 residues. The V gene's germline CDR1 is MNHNY and CDR2 SVGAGI (reference sequence). This chain's CDR3 is CAEGASGDTQYF. The CDR3 DNA reads TGCGCGGAGGGGGCCAGTGGGGATACGCAGTATTTT.

The chain uses TRBV19 and TRBJ1-6; D is uncertain. V was pared by 8 bases and J by 8 bases, with 13 bases between. Germline CDR1 reads LNHDA; CDR2 reads SQIVND (reference sequence). The CDR3 extends over 13 amino acids. The CDR3 coding sequence is TGTGCCAGTCGTAACCAAAGGGATTCACCCCTCCACTTT. This encodes CASRNQRDSPLHF.

V usage is TRBV7-9 and J usage is TRBJ2-4; TRBD1 or TRBD2 may be the D gene (5 bases each). Germline-derived CDR1 and CDR2 are SEHNR and FQNEAQ (reference sequence). V was clipped by 1 base and J by 1 base, with 8 bases between them. This CDR3 spans 15 amino acids. CDR3 region: CASSLDEGAKNIQYF. Here the CDR3 DNA reads TGTGCCAGCAGCTTAGACGAGGGGGCCAAAAACATTCAGTACTTC.

The chain is built from TRBV9 and TRBJ2-5; D is uncertain. V lost 0 bases, J lost 5 bases, and 8 bases lay in between. The CDR3 sequence is 13 residues long. Per the germline V gene, CDR1 is SGDLS and CDR2 is YYNGEE. The CDR3 DNA sequence: TGTGCCAGCAGCGTAGACGTTAGGGAGACCCAGTACTTC. This encodes CASSVDVRETQYF.

V gene TRBV5-4 combines with J gene TRBJ1-6; 7 bases fit TRBD1. The V segment lost 4 bases and the J segment 14 bases; nucleotides outside the gene matches: 9. The CDR3 totals 13 residues. Germline CDR1 SGHNT, CDR2 YYREEE (reference sequence). This chain's CDR3 is CASSTLMTGTLHF. In nucleotides, the CDR3 is TGTGCCAGCAGCACGTTAATGACAGGGACCCTCCACTTT.

J is TRBJ1-4 and V is TRBV5-1; no reliable D call. This CDR3 contains 15 residues. Trimming removed 4 bases at V and 7 bases at J, with 17 bases between. Germline CDR1 SGHRS, CDR2 YFSETQ. In DNA form, the CDR3 reads TGCGCCAGCAGCCCGGGCGGGGAAGTGGGTGAAAAACTGTTTTTT. The encoded protein is CASSPGGEVGEKLFF.

The rearrangement joins TRBV5-1 to TRBJ2-5; the match to TRBD1 covers 10 bases. Trimming removed 0 bases from V and 3 bases from J; junction bases left unmatched: 8. The CDR3 loop spans 17 amino acids. Germline loops: CDR1 SGHRS, CDR2 YFSETQ. The DNA of the CDR3 is TGCGCCAGCAGCTTGGGGCTCGCTGGACAGGGGGAAGAGACCCAGTACTTC. Protein product: CASSLGLAGQGEETQYF.

This clone was seen a few times. The chain is built from TRBV14 and TRBJ2-1; D might be TRBD2 (6 bases). The CDR3 covers 14 residues. Germline V gives CDR1 SGHDN, CDR2 FVKESK. The V and J ends lost 1 base and 10 bases respectively, with 14 bases between them. CDR3 bases: TGTGCCAGCAGCCAAGTTTACGGGGGAGGAGAGCAGTTCTTC. Protein product: CASSQVYGGGEQFF.

This clone was observed a single time. The chain couples TRBV27 to TRBJ1-4, with D possibly TRBD1 on 5 matching bases. Germline CDR1 reads MNHEY; CDR2 reads SMNVEV (reference sequence). This CDR3 spans 15 amino acids. V was shortened by 2 bases and J by 3 bases, with 10 bases between the two germline ends. CDR3 DNA sequence: TGTGCCAGCAGTTTAGGCAGGGTACCTAATGAAAAACTGTTTTTT. It translates to CASSLGRVPNEKLFF. The full variable domain, in which reference TRBV27 and TRBJ1-4 provide the parts outside the CDR3, is EAQVTQNPRYLITVTGKKLTVTCSQNMNHEYMSWYRQDPGLGLRQIYYSMNVEVTDKGDVPEGYKVSRKEKRNFPLILESPSPNQTSLYFCASSLGRVPNEKLFFGSGTQLSVL.

This chain joins TRBV29-1 and TRBJ1-5; the D gene is possibly TRBD1 (5 bases). There are 13 residues in the CDR3. V gave up 4 bases and J gave up 7 bases, with 14 bases separating them. Per germline, CDR1 SQVTM and CDR2 ANQGSEA. This CDR3 reads CSVGAGTYQPQHF. CDR3 nucleotides: TGCAGCGTTGGTGCGGGGACCTACCAGCCCCAGCATTTT. Complete variable domain (other parts from reference TRBV29-1 and TRBJ1-5): SAVISQKPSRDICQRGTSLTIQCQVDSQVTMMFWYRQQPGQSLTLIATANQGSEATYESGFVIDKFPISRPNLTFSTLTVSNMSPEDSSIYLCSVGAGTYQPQHFGDGTRLSIL.

J is TRBJ2-1 and V is TRBV29-1; possible D gene TRBD2, 6 bases. V was pared by 8 bases and J by 6 bases, with 20 bases between. The CDR3 contains 14 residues. CDR1 is SQVTM, CDR2 ANQGSEA, per germline. In DNA form, the CDR3 reads TGCAGCCTTCTCGGAGGGAGAGGTGCCAATGAGCAGTTCTTC. Amino acid sequence: CSLLGGRGANEQFF.

The V gene is TRBV6-1, the J gene TRBJ2-7, with D perhaps TRBD2 (6 bases). V lost 7 bases to trimming and J lost 7 bases, with 8 bases between them. The CDR3 has 10 residues. Germline-derived CDR1 and CDR2 are MNHNS and SASEGT. CDR3 in amino acids: CASNRGEQYF. CDR3 nucleotide sequence: TGTGCCAGCAACCGGGGGGAGCAGTACTTC.

J is TRBJ2-2 and V is TRBV15, with D hard to call. The CDR3 is 13 amino acids. Germline assignment: CDR1 LNHNV and CDR2 YYDKDF (reference sequence). The V end was cut by 0 bases, the J end by 16 bases, with 15 bases between. This chain's CDR3 is CATSRDQFVGSFF. CDR3 nucleotide sequence: TGTGCCACCAGCAGAGATCAATTTGTAGGCTCGTTTTTT.

This clone appeared once. V is TRBV28 and J is TRBJ2-3, with 8 nucleotides matching TRBD2. The CDR3 has 15 residues. In germline, CDR1 is MDHEN, CDR2 SYDVKM. With 1 base clipped from V and 4 bases from J, the junction kept 4 bases outside the gene matches. The CDR3 here is CASSLSLAVPDTQYF. CDR3 sequence (DNA): TGTGCCAGCAGTTTATCACTAGCGGTCCCAGATACGCAGTATTTT.

The rearrangement joins TRBV7-8 to TRBJ1-3; a weak D match, TRBD1 (5 bases). V was pared by 2 bases and J by 5 bases, with 19 bases between. CDR3 length: 17 residues. The V gene's germline CDR1 is SGHVS and CDR2 FQNEAQ. The CDR3 nucleotides are TGTGCCAGCAGCTTAAGAACGGCTGATGGGGCGCGAAACACCATATATTTT. Translation: CASSLRTADGARNTIYF.

This clone was seen a single time. This chain connects TRBV6-5 to TRBJ1-2; TRBD1 matches 8 bases. Per germline, CDR1 MNHEY and CDR2 SVGAGI. Trimming cost V 6 bases and J 2 bases; bases outside gene matches: 8. The CDR3 length is 15 residues. CDR3 coding DNA: TGTGCCAGCAGGCACAGGGGGGCCGTCAACTATGGCTACACCTTC. Its translation: CASRHRGAVNYGYTF.

J is TRBJ1-2 and V is TRBV30; D ambiguous. Germline V lookup: CDR1 GTSNPN, CDR2 SVGIG (reference sequence). Deletions cut 4 bases from V and 6 bases from J, with 9 bases between. CDR3 length: 11 residues. The CDR3 loop is CAWNRWNGYTF. Here the CDR3 DNA reads TGTGCCTGGAACCGGTGGAATGGCTACACCTTC.

CDR3 loop: CASSLGGRSNEQFF. DNA for the CDR3: TGCGCCAGCAGCTTGGGCGGCAGGAGCAATGAGCAGTTCTTC. The rearrangement joins TRBV5-1 to TRBJ2-1, with D uncertain. CDR1 and CDR2 (germline): SGHRS, YFSETQ. CDR3 size: 14 residues. V lost 0 bases and J lost 6, with 10 bases in between.

The rearrangement links TRBV9 to TRBJ2-1; the D gene is possibly TRBD1 (6 bases). Germline-derived CDR1 and CDR2 are SGDLS and YYNGEE. Trimming left V 2 bases short and J 3 bases short, with 15 bases between. This CDR3 contains 16 residues. The CDR3 DNA follows: TGTGCCAGCAGCGTTGAAGGGACACCGAACTACAATGAGCAGTTCTTC. Protein: CASSVEGTPNYNEQFF.

This chain joins TRBV5-1 and TRBJ2-3; 11 positions match TRBD1. The CDR3 is 15 amino acids. Germline trimming cut 5 bases from V and 3 bases from J; bases unmatched to any gene: 5. Per the germline V gene, CDR1 is SGHRS and CDR2 is YFSETQ. CDR3 loop: CASRSGQGATDTQYF. The CDR3 DNA sequence: TGCGCCAGCAGGTCCGGACAGGGGGCGACAGATACGCAGTATTTT.

The rearrangement uses TRBV19 and TRBJ1-4, with no clear D. The CDR3 spans 15 residues. Trimming took 5 bases from V and 7 from J, leaving 17 bases between them. Germline V CDR1 and CDR2: LNHDA, SQIVND (reference sequence). CDR3 residues: CASSPDHFLSEKLFF. The CDR3 DNA reads as TGTGCCAGTAGTCCCGATCACTTCTTATCTGAAAAACTGTTTTTT.